The 30 T cell receptor beta chains given below trace back to one sample, sequenced in a study of blood T cell repertoires in COVID-19. The table came from immunoSEQ multiplex PCR; TCRdb's copy has only in-frame clones and leaves some out. The data hold under 450,000 clones, with 80% to 90% observed a single time. Sequenced sample: peripheral blood. The source of these receptors is a woman between 55 and 75 years old with COVID-19, enrolled during active disease.

This rearrangement joins TRBV5-1 to TRBJ1-5; TRBD1 aligns across 11 bases. The ends lost 0 bases at V and 5 bases at J; junction bases unmatched: 1. This CDR3 contains 15 residues. Germline loops: CDR1 SGHRS, CDR2 YFSETQ. CDR3 region: CASSLGTGGDQPQHF. CDR3 DNA sequence: TGCGCCAGCAGCTTGGGGACAGGGGGCGATCAGCCCCAGCATTTT.

The chain has TRBV28 and TRBJ1-3, with 8 positions matching TRBD1. J gave up 1 base and V 10 bases, and 12 bases lay outside the gene matches. The CDR3 length is 16 residues. Germline V gives CDR1 MDHEN, CDR2 SYDVKM. The CDR3 protein is CANVRQGLESGNTIYF. CDR3 sequence (DNA): TGTGCCAACGTACGACAGGGGTTAGAGTCTGGAAACACCATATATTTT.

Comment on this clone: The same CDR3 can be traced to other DNA sequences in this sample. This chain uses TRBV7-8 with TRBJ1-2, with D possibly matching TRBD1 (6 bases). CDR1 is SGHVS and CDR2 is FQNEAQ in the germline V gene. V lost 3 bases to trimming and J lost 3 bases, with 11 bases between them. CDR3 size: 14 residues. DNA of the CDR3: TGTGCCAGCAGCTTGGGGCCAGGGGACTATGGCTACACCTTC. It yields the protein CASSLGPGDYGYTF.

This clone has more than one count but fewer than ten. The rearrangement joins TRBV7-2 to TRBJ2-1; tentatively, D is TRBD1 (7 bases). In germline, CDR1 is SGHTA, CDR2 FQGNSA. V was cut by 6 bases and J by 8 bases, with 23 bases left in between. The CDR3 runs 16 residues. For the CDR3, the DNA is TGTGCCAGCAGGTCACGGGGGCTATTGCAGGGGGATGAGCAGTTCTTC. Encoded protein: CASRSRGLLQGDEQFF.

This chain's CDR3 is CASSSGQLSRGPQHF. CDR3 nucleotide sequence: TGTGCCAGCAGCTCGGGACAGCTTTCCAGGGGGCCCCAGCATTTT. V usage is TRBV6-5 and J usage is TRBJ1-5, with 7 bases identical to TRBD1. J lost 9 bases, V lost 6 bases, and 14 bases had no gene match. The CDR3 has 15 residues. Germline V gives CDR1 MNHEY, CDR2 SVGAGI.

The V gene is TRBV7-8, the J gene TRBJ2-3, with D unclear. The length of the CDR3 is 13 residues. Trimming took off 1 base at V and 4 bases at J, with 6 bases between the two ends. CDR1 SGHVS and CDR2 FQNEAQ come from the germline V gene. Here the CDR3 reads CASSLGYSDTQYF. The DNA for the CDR3 is TGTGCCAGCAGCTTAGGTTATTCAGATACGCAGTATTTT.

This clone was counted a few times. The chain recombines TRBV11-2 with TRBJ1-2; D possibly corresponds to TRBD1 (6 bases). This CDR3 contains 15 residues. Germline V gene data show CDR1 as SGHAT and CDR2 as FQNNGV. Trimming took off 5 bases at V and 8 bases at J, with 21 bases between the two ends. CDR3 in DNA: TGTGCCAGCAGCGGGGGACCAGGGGTCTTTTACGGCTACACCTTC. This gives the protein CASSGGPGVFYGYTF.

The chain uses TRBV3-1 (or the pseudogene TRBV3-2) and TRBJ1-5; tentative D call: TRBD1 (5 bases). Deletions cut 0 bases from V and 9 bases from J, with 15 bases between. This CDR3 spans 15 amino acids. The germline V gene has CDR1 LGHDT and CDR2 YNNKEL (reference sequence). CDR3 in amino acids: CASSQDLSGSRPQHF. DNA of the CDR3: TGTGCCAGCAGCCAAGACTTGTCAGGGTCCCGGCCCCAGCATTTT.

This CDR3 reads CASSYKRGTVETQYF. The DNA for the CDR3 is TGTGCCAGCAGCTATAAGCGGGGGACGGTAGAGACCCAGTACTTC. V and J are TRBV7-3 and TRBJ2-5; 8 bases align to TRBD2. CDR3 size: 15 residues. Unmatched junction bases numbered 8, after V lost 4 bases and J lost 4 bases. The germline gives CDR1 SGHTA, CDR2 FQGTGA.

The V and J genes are TRBV13 and TRBJ2-1; a weak D match, TRBD2 (6 bases). Germline V gene data show CDR1 as PRHDT and CDR2 as FYEKMQ (reference sequence). There are 15 residues in the CDR3. The V gene lost 4 bases and the J gene lost 6 bases, with 16 bases spanning the gap. CDR3 protein: CASSSAGLVINEQFF. The CDR3 DNA reads TGTGCCAGCAGCTCGGCGGGACTCGTTATCAATGAGCAGTTCTTC.

This rearrangement joins TRBV30 to TRBJ2-7; 9 nucleotides agree with TRBD1. V lost 7 bases to trimming and J lost 3 bases; unmatched junction nucleotides: 1. Looked up from germline, CDR1 is GTSNPN and CDR2 is SVGIG (reference sequence). This CDR3 is 11 amino acids long. CDR3 nucleotides: TGTGCCTCGGGACAGGGCTACGAGCAGTACTTC. Amino acids: CASGQGYEQYF.

The genes are TRBV11-2 and TRBJ1-2, with unresolved D. In germline, CDR1 is SGHAT, CDR2 FQNNGV. The V end was cut by 3 bases, the J end by 7 bases, with 12 bases between. The CDR3 sequence is 13 residues long. The CDR3 region is CASSLGGIPGYTF. The CDR3 nucleotides read TGTGCCAGCAGCTTGGGAGGGATCCCTGGCTACACCTTC.

The CDR3 coding sequence is TGTGCCAGCTCACCTCCGGGACAGGGATGGTCCCAGCATTTT. Its protein product is CASSPPGQGWSQHF. The chain has TRBV18 and TRBJ1-5, with 9 bases aligning to TRBD1. The CDR3 spans 14 residues. Trimming removed 3 bases from V and 11 bases from J; junction bases left unmatched: 8. Germline CDR1 reads KGHSH; CDR2 reads LQKENI.

This CDR3 is CASSQEGVSTSFF. In nucleotides, the CDR3 is TGTGCCAGCAGCCAAGAAGGGGTCTCCACCTCTTTCTTT. The V gene is TRBV3-1 (or the pseudogene TRBV3-2), the J gene TRBJ1-1; D perhaps matches TRBD1 (5 bases). CDR1 is LGHDT and CDR2 is YNNKEL in the germline V gene (reference sequence). This CDR3 spans 13 amino acids. Trimming pared 0 bases from V and 12 bases from J, leaving 14 bases between.

The chain has TRBV6-5 and TRBJ1-1; tentatively, D is TRBD1 (6 bases). CDR1 and CDR2 from the germline V gene are MNHEY and SVGAGI. V lost 4 bases and J lost 6, with 18 bases in between. This CDR3 has 15 residues. CDR3 region: CASSSHPLGGAEAFF. The DNA of the CDR3 is TGTGCCAGCAGTTCCCACCCCCTAGGGGGAGCTGAAGCTTTCTTT.

The rearrangement uses TRBV6-5 and TRBJ1-6; D is unclear. The germline CDR1 and CDR2 sequences are MNHEY and SVGAGI. The V and J ends lost 3 bases and 7 bases respectively, with 10 bases between them. The CDR3 has 14 amino acids. CDR3 amino acids: CASSYGELNSPLHF. The CDR3 DNA sequence: TGTGCCAGCAGTTATGGGGAGCTCAATTCACCCCTCCACTTT.

The chain carries TRBV11-2 and TRBJ1-2; D ambiguous. Germline CDR1 is SGHAT and CDR2 is FQNNGV. Trimming cost V 3 bases and J 0 bases, with 17 bases left between them. The CDR3 has 17 amino acids. CDR3 DNA: TGTGCCAGCAGCTTCCCCCGGGAGTCGGCGGCTAACTATGGCTACACCTTC. Amino acids: CASSFPRESAANYGYTF.

J is TRBJ1-2 and V is TRBV7-6; 11 positions agree with TRBD1. J gave up 3 bases and V 5 bases, and 8 bases lay outside the gene matches. From germline, CDR1 is SGHVS and CDR2 FNYEAQ. The length of the CDR3 is 16 residues. The CDR3 protein is CASSLTAGQGDYGYTF. CDR3 bases: TGTGCCAGCAGCCTAACGGCGGGACAGGGGGACTATGGCTACACCTTC.

This sequence joins TRBV6-1 and TRBJ1-2, with D perhaps matching TRBD1 (5 bases). Germline V lookup: CDR1 MNHNS, CDR2 SASEGT. Trimming left V 0 bases short and J 5 bases short, with 13 bases between. This CDR3 has 15 residues. The CDR3 sequence is CASSEAVRAIYGYTF. CDR3 nucleotide sequence: TGTGCCAGCAGTGAAGCGGTCAGGGCGATATATGGCTACACCTTC.

This clone was picked up one time. The chain links TRBV9 to TRBJ2-3, with a weak D call TRBD1 (6 bases). Per germline, CDR1 SGDLS and CDR2 YYNGEE. V was pared by 0 bases and J by 2 bases, with 13 bases between. CDR3 size: 16 residues. As DNA, the CDR3 is TGTGCCAGCAGCGTAGCGAGAGACAGGCCCACAGATACGCAGTATTTT. Translated, it gives CASSVARDRPTDTQYF.

This rearrangement joins TRBV21-1 to TRBJ1-1; the D segment call TRBD1 is taken from the table without a DNA check. TRBV21-1 is given as a pseudogene. There are 14 residues in the CDR3. The DNA for the CDR3 is TGTGCCAGCAGCAAAGAGGCGCAGGGGGCTGAAGCTTTCTTT. Translated: CASSKEAQGAEAFF.

The rearrangement uses TRBV30 and TRBJ2-3; D perhaps matches TRBD1 (6 bases). CDR1 and CDR2 (germline): GTSNPN, SVGIG (reference sequence). There are 13 residues in the CDR3. V was clipped by 0 bases and J by 4 bases, with 8 bases between them. The CDR3 DNA reads as TGTGCCTGGAGTGTCAAGGGGGCAGATACGCAGTATTTT. Its translation is CAWSVKGADTQYF.

The V call is TRBV9, the J call TRBJ2-7; possibly TRBD1 for D (5 bases). CDR3 size: 13 residues. V was pared by 4 bases and J by 6 bases, with 14 bases between. Germline V gives CDR1 SGDLS, CDR2 YYNGEE. CDR3 DNA: TGTGCCAGCAGCCCGTCTCATACAGGCGAGCAGTACTTC. Residues: CASSPSHTGEQYF.

The J gene is TRBJ2-3, the V gene TRBV3-1 (or the pseudogene TRBV3-2); 8 bases are shared with TRBD2. There are 18 residues in the CDR3. Germline assignment: CDR1 LGHDT and CDR2 YNNKEL (reference sequence). J gave up 2 bases and V 0 bases, and 10 bases lay outside the gene matches. In DNA form, the CDR3 reads TGTGCCAGCAGCCAAGATTGGGTAGCGGGGATGTCCACAGATACGCAGTATTTT. This encodes CASSQDWVAGMSTDTQYF.

The V and J genes are TRBV27 and TRBJ1-2; D is uncertain. The V end lost 5 bases, the J end lost 7 bases, and 17 bases lay between the germline ends. The germline CDR1 and CDR2 sequences are MNHEY and SMNVEV (reference sequence). The CDR3 spans 14 residues. CDR3 protein: CASSISGNPGGYTF. The DNA for the CDR3 is TGTGCCAGCAGTATCTCCGGGAACCCGGGTGGCTACACCTTC.

V is TRBV6-5 and J is TRBJ2-4; 10 positions agree with TRBD1. CDR1 is MNHEY, CDR2 SVGAGI, per germline. There are 15 residues in the CDR3. With 9 bases clipped from V and 7 bases from J, the junction kept 12 bases outside the gene matches. CDR3 loop: CASRTGGIKGNIQYF. In DNA form, the CDR3 reads TGTGCCAGTCGGACAGGGGGAATCAAAGGGAACATTCAGTACTTC.

This clone was observed at least ten times. The V and J genes are TRBV6-2 or TRBV6-3 and TRBJ1-5; D is uncertain. V was clipped by 2 bases and J by 1 base, with 12 bases between them. From germline, CDR1 is MNHEY and CDR2 SVGEGT. The CDR3 runs to 16 residues. The CDR3 is CASSYGEGRSNQPQHF. The CDR3 DNA sequence: TGTGCCAGCAGTTACGGGGAGGGCAGAAGCAATCAGCCCCAGCATTTT.

The rearrangement links TRBV11-1 to TRBJ1-1; 10 bases map to TRBD1. CDR1 SGHAT and CDR2 FQDESV come from the germline V gene (reference sequence). The CDR3 runs to 15 residues. After removal of 1 base from V and 5 bases from J, the junction contained 4 bases not matched to a gene. The CDR3 nucleotides read TGTGCCAGCAGCTTAGGACAGGGGGCCCGAACTGAAGCTTTCTTT. This gives the protein CASSLGQGARTEAFF.

This chain links TRBV21-1 with TRBJ2-7; TRBD2, as called in the table, went unchecked against the DNA. TRBV21-1 is marked as a pseudogene. CDR3 length: 16 amino acids. The CDR3, as DNA: TGTGCCAGCAGCTATTTCGGGGGGGCTGACACCTACGAGCAGTACTTC. Translation: CASSYFGGADTYEQYF.

The chain recombines TRBV7-2 with TRBJ1-2; D is perhaps TRBD1 (6 bases). The CDR3 loop spans 16 amino acids. Germline lookup yields CDR1 SGHTA and CDR2 FQGNSA. V was pared by 5 bases and J by 4 bases, with 20 bases between. The CDR3 DNA sequence: TGTGCCAGCAGCCCCGATGGACAGTATTTTCTCTATGGCTACACCTTC. Its protein is CASSPDGQYFLYGYTF. The full variable domain, rest sourced from reference TRBV7-2 and TRBJ1-2, is GAGVSQSPSNKVTEKGKDVELRCDPISGHTALYWYRQSLGQGLEFLIYFQGNSAPDKSGLPSDRFSAERTGGSVSTLTIQRTQQEDSAVYLCASSPDGQYFLYGYTFGSGTRLTVV.